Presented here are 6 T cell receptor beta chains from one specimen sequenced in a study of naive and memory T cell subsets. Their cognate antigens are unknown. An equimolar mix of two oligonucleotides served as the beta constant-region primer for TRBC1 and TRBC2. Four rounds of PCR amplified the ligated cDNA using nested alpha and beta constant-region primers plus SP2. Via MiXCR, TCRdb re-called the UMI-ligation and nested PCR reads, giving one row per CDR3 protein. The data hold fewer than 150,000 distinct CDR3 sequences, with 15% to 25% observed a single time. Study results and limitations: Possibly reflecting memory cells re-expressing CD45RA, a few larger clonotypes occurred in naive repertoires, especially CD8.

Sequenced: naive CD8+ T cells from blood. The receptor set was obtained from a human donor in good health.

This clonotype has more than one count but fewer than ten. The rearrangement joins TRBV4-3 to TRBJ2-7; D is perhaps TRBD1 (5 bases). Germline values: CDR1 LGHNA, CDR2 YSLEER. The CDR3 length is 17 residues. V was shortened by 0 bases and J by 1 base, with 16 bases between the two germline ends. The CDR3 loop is CASSQDERQGASYEQYF. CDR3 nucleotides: TGCGCCAGCAGCCAAGATGAGCGCCAGGGTGCTTCCTACGAGCAGTACTTC.

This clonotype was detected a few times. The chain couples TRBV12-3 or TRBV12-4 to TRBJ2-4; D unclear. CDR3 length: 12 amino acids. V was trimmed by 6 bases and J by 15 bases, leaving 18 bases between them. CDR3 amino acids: CASSLGGPGRYF. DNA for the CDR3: TGTGCCAGCAGCCTCGGTGGGCCGGGTCGGTACTTC.

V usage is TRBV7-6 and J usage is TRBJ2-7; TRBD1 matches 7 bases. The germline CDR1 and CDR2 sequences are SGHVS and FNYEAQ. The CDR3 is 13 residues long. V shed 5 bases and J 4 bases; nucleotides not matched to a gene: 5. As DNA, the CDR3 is TGTGCCAGCAGCATCGGGACAGCGTACGAGCAGTACTTC. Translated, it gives CASSIGTAYEQYF.

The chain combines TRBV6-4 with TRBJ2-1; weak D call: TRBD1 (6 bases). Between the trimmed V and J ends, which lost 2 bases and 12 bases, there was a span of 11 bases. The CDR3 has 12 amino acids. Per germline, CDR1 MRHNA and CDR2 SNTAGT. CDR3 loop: CASSDGDTGQFF. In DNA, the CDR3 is TGTGCCAGCAGTGACGGGGACACCGGGCAGTTCTTC.

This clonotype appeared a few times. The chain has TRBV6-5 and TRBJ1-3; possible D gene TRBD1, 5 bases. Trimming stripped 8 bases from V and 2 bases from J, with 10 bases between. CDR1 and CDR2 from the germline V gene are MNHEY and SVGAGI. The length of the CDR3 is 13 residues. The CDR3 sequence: CASGGTAGNTIYF. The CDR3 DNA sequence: TGTGCCAGCGGAGGGACCGCTGGAAACACCATATATTTT.

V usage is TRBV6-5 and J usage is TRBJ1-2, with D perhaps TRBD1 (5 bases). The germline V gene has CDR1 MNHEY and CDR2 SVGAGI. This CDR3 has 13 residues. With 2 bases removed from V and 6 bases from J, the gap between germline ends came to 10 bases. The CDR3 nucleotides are TGTGCCAGCAGTTACGGGGGAAAGGATGGCTACACCTTC. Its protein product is CASSYGGKDGYTF.